The 8 T cell receptor beta chains presented below share a single source sample, sequenced in a study of shared clonotypes between healthy human individuals. Assay used: immunoSEQ multiplex PCR; TCRdb lists only in-frame clones, some missing. This table has roughly 110,000 clones, more than 65% appearing once. Sequenced input: memory CD8+ T cells sorted from blood. The subset denotes: CD45RO+ cells pooled with CCR7-negative TemRA cells. These receptors were collected from a woman in her thirties in good health.

This rearrangement joins TRBV5-6 to TRBJ2-3; D is ambiguous. V shed 4 bases and J shed 2 bases, with 8 bases lying between them. CDR3 length: 13 residues. CDR1 is SGHDT, CDR2 YYEEEE, per germline. The CDR3 loop is CASSPLDTDTQYF. The DNA of the CDR3 is TGTGCCAGCAGCCCCCTTGACACAGATACGCAGTATTTT.

Details on this clone: Other DNA sequences from this sample encode an identical CDR3 as well. The chain employs TRBV29-1 and TRBJ2-7; 7 positions match TRBD1. The CDR3 spans 13 residues. Germline V lookup: CDR1 SQVTM, CDR2 ANQGSEA. Trimming took 6 bases from V and 4 from J; bases not matched to a gene: 9. The CDR3 DNA follows: TGCAGCGTCGGTACAGGGGAAGGGTACGAGCAGTACTTC. Amino acids: CSVGTGEGYEQYF.

The CDR3 spells CASPDRGGNTIYF. CDR3 nucleotide sequence: TGTGCCAGCCCGGACAGGGGAGGAAACACCATATATTTT. The gene calls are TRBV2 and TRBJ1-3, with 9 bases fitting TRBD1. The germline gives CDR1 SNHLY, CDR2 FYNNEI. With V trimmed by 8 bases and J by 4 bases, 3 bases remained unmatched. The CDR3 runs 13 residues.

The chain employs TRBV6-6 and TRBJ2-7, with D tentatively TRBD2 (5 bases). From germline, CDR1 is MNHNY and CDR2 SVGAGI (reference sequence). V lost 2 bases to trimming and J lost 2 bases, with 7 bases between them. The CDR3 extends over 13 amino acids. CDR3: CASSYRRAYEQYF. The CDR3 region has the DNA TGTGCCAGCAGTTACAGGCGGGCCTACGAGCAGTACTTC.

V gene TRBV25-1 combines with J gene TRBJ2-3; D remains ambiguous. Trimming removed 6 bases from V and 6 bases from J, with 10 bases in between. Looked up from germline, CDR1 is MGHDK and CDR2 is SYGVNS. The CDR3 is made up of 12 amino acids. CDR3 protein: CASSRVVDTQYF. CDR3 nucleotides: TGTGCCAGCAGCCGGGTGGTGGATACGCAGTATTTT. The full variable domain, its missing parts supplied by reference TRBV25-1 and TRBJ2-3, is EADIYQTPRYLVIGTGKKITLECSQTMGHDKMYWYQQDPGMELHLIHYSYGVNSTEKGDLSSESTVSRIRTEHFPLTLESARPSHTSQYLCASSRVVDTQYFGPGTRLTVL.

This rearrangement joins TRBV6-6 to TRBJ2-7, with D unclear. In germline, CDR1 is MNHNY, CDR2 SVGAGI (reference sequence). The CDR3 totals 14 residues. The V end lost 0 bases, the J end lost 1 base, and 7 bases lay between the germline ends. The CDR3 DNA sequence: TGTGCCAGCAGTTACTCTGTGCTTTCCTACGAGCAGTACTTC. This encodes CASSYSVLSYEQYF.

The chain has TRBV28 and TRBJ2-1, with TRBD1 matching 7 bases. The CDR3 consists of 21 residues. After removal of 5 bases from V and 1 base from J, the junction contained 23 bases not matched to a gene. CDR1 and CDR2 from the germline V gene are MDHEN and SYDVKM. CDR3 protein: CASSRPPDRVRLLSSYNEQFF. CDR3 in DNA: TGTGCCAGCAGTCGACCACCCGACAGGGTTCGATTACTGTCTTCCTACAATGAGCAGTTCTTC.

The genes are TRBV6-6 and TRBJ2-3, with TRBD1 identical over 7 bases. V lost 5 bases, J lost 3 bases, and 2 bases stayed unmatched. Per the germline V gene, CDR1 is MNHNY and CDR2 is SVGAGI (reference sequence). This CDR3 is built from 13 residues. The CDR3 sequence is CASSTGETDTQYF. The CDR3 DNA sequence: TGTGCCAGCAGTACAGGGGAAACAGATACGCAGTATTTT.